This T cell receptor (beta chain) was recovered during a study of blood T cell repertoires in COVID-19. This clone was recorded only once. Here immunoSEQ multiplex PCR was the method, and the copy in TCRdb shows in-frame clones only, minus some. Of roughly 240,000 clones in the sample, 85% are singletons; the top ten hold 5% to 6.5%. V was clipped by 1 base and J by 15 bases, with 19 bases between them. This CDR3 is built from 14 residues. Looked up from germline, CDR1 is LGHDT and CDR2 is YNNKEL (reference sequence). Sequencing input: peripheral blood. J is TRBJ2-1 and V is TRBV3-1 (or the pseudogene TRBV3-2); a possible D gene is TRBD1 (6 bases). The receptor's source is a man aged 50-60 years with COVID-19, enrolled during active disease. The CDR3 nucleotides read TGTGCCAGCAGCCAAGGGGAACAGGGTCCCCCAGGGTTCTTC. Residues: CASSQGEQGPPGFF.